These 28 T cell receptor beta chains came from one sample sequenced in a study of regulatory T cells in long-lasting Graves disease. To make TCR beta libraries, researchers used iRepertoire HTBI primers and Arm-PCR of CDR3 regions. TCRdb itself ran the multiplex PCR reads through MiXCR, one entry per CDR3 protein. The table lists approximately 390,000 distinct CDR3 sequences, around 15% of them singletons. Specified time point: newly diagnosed GD, antithyroid drugs for less than 3 months. RNA from PBMCs was the source of the TCR library. These data were likewise used in another study, on T cells in Graves' hyperthyroidism and ophthalmopathy.

This specimen was peripheral blood mononuclear cells (PBMCs), taken at new diagnosis, from a patient treated with antithyroid drugs. All receptors come from a woman younger than 30 with Graves disease.

This clonotype was recorded at least ten times. The chain carries TRBV11-2 and TRBJ2-5; the match to TRBD2 covers 7 bases. The CDR3 is 16 amino acids. J was trimmed by 1 base and V by 2 bases; bases with no gene match: 7. Per germline, CDR1 SGHAT and CDR2 FQNNGV. DNA of the CDR3: TGTGCCAGCAGCTTATCAGCAGGGAGGGTCCAAGAGACCCAGTACTTC. This translates into CASSLSAGRVQETQYF.

This clonotype was counted at least ten times. The chain is built from TRBV27 and TRBJ1-1; TRBD1 might be the D (6 bases). The CDR3 length is 14 residues. Germline CDR1 and CDR2: MNHEY and SMNVEV (reference sequence). Trimming took off 4 bases at V and 5 bases at J, with 14 bases between the two ends. CDR3 residues: CASSSTGRGTEAFF. CDR3 coding DNA: TGTGCCAGCAGTTCTACAGGGAGGGGGACTGAAGCTTTCTTT.

This chain joins TRBV4-2 and TRBJ2-7; either TRBD1 or TRBD2 may supply D (5 bases each). Germline CDR1 is LGHNA and CDR2 is YNFKEQ. Between the trimmed V and J ends, which lost 1 base and 0 bases, there was a span of 10 bases. The CDR3 loop spans 15 amino acids. CDR3 nucleotides: TGTGCCAGCAGCCAAGTTTCAGGGAGCTCCTACGAGCAGTACTTC. Amino acids: CASSQVSGSSYEQYF.

As for this clonotype: The CDR3 does not close with the conserved phenylalanine or tryptophan, likely indicating a read error. It is unclear where the CDR3 begins or ends on the DNA, so no DNA is shown, and the CDR3 is as TCRdb lists it. The J gene is TRBJ2-3, the V gene TRBV19; the table's TRBD2 call for D was not verified on the DNA. The CDR3 contains 18 residues when both ends are counted. Germline V gene lookup returns CDR1 LNHDA and CDR2 SQIVND (reference sequence). The CDR3 region is CASPTQRRDGTVCYEQYL.

This clonotype was observed many times. The chain links TRBV14 to TRBJ2-1, with a tentative D call TRBD1 (6 bases). CDR1 and CDR2 (germline): SGHDN, FVKESK. Deletions cut 1 base from V and 6 bases from J, with 10 bases between. The CDR3 runs 14 residues. This CDR3 reads CASSQVGRGNEQFF. The CDR3 DNA is TGTGCCAGCAGCCAAGTGGGCAGGGGCAATGAGCAGTTCTTC.

As concerns this clonotype: This may stem from a read error, because a much larger clone lies one nucleotide away. This sequence joins TRBV18 and TRBJ2-7, with D hard to call. This CDR3 region has 11 residues. Per germline, CDR1 KGHSH and CDR2 LQKENI. The CDR3 bases are TGTGCCAGCTCACCAAGAAACGAGCGGTACTTC. Protein product: CASSPRNERYF.

This clonotype was seen repeatedly, ten times or more. The chain has TRBV5-1 and TRBJ2-1; TRBD2 aligns across 12 bases. After removal of 0 bases from V and 1 base from J, the junction contained 5 bases not matched to a gene. This CDR3 has 18 residues. Germline V gene lookup returns CDR1 SGHRS and CDR2 YFSETQ. CDR3: CASSLVPSGGASYNEQFF. The CDR3 region has the DNA TGCGCCAGCAGCTTGGTCCCTAGCGGGGGGGCTTCCTACAATGAGCAGTTCTTC.

This clonotype was seen ten or more times. The rearrangement uses TRBV18 and TRBJ2-3; the D gene is possibly TRBD1 (5 bases). V lost 2 bases and J lost 2, with 14 bases in between. The CDR3 sequence is 16 residues long. Germline CDR1 and CDR2: KGHSH and LQKENI. The CDR3 nucleotides are TGTGCCAGCTCACCAAGCCAGGGCCTATCCACAGATACGCAGTATTTT. Encoded protein: CASSPSQGLSTDTQYF.

This clonotype was counted many times. The chain is built from TRBV6-2 or TRBV6-3 and TRBJ2-1; 9 bases match TRBD2. CDR1 and CDR2 from the germline V gene are MNHEY and SVGEGT. There are 16 residues in the CDR3. The ends lost 4 bases at V and 0 bases at J; junction bases unmatched: 4. The CDR3 DNA reads as TGTGCCAGCAGTTCGTTAGCGGGGGCCTCCTACAATGAGCAGTTCTTC. Translating it yields CASSSLAGASYNEQFF.

This chain uses TRBV4-1 with TRBJ1-6; D gene unclear. The V gene's germline CDR1 is MGHRA and CDR2 YSYEKL. Trimming shortened V by 1 base and J by 2 bases, and 21 bases separated the two germline ends. The CDR3 is 20 amino acids. The CDR3, as DNA: TGCGCCAGCAGCCAAGGTATTCGGCAAGCTGAAGAGGCCTATAATTCACCCCTCCACTTT. Translating gives CASSQGIRQAEEAYNSPLHF.

Ten or more counts support this clonotype. V is TRBV6-2 or TRBV6-3 and J is TRBJ2-3; TRBD2 agrees at 9 bases. Germline V gene data show CDR1 as MNHEY and CDR2 as SVGEGT. The J segment lost 3 bases and the V segment lost 7 bases, leaving 14 bases of the junction unmatched. The CDR3 extends over 17 amino acids. The CDR3 DNA reads as TGTGCCAGCATCTCCCAACAGCGGGGGGATAGGACAGATACGCAGTATTTT. Protein product: CASISQQRGDRTDTQYF.

This clonotype was observed at least ten times. The CDR3 region has the DNA TGTGCCAGCAGCTTAGCTAGGGGGGAAAATGAAAAACTGTTTTTT. Protein: CASSLARGENEKLFF. The chain uses TRBV7-8 and TRBJ1-4, with D perhaps matching TRBD1 (6 bases). V was cut by 0 bases and J by 5 bases, with 10 bases left in between. CDR1 is SGHVS, CDR2 FQNEAQ, per germline. CDR3 size: 15 residues.

The rearrangement links TRBV5-1 to TRBJ1-2, with 8 positions matching TRBD1. V lost 3 bases and J lost 8; bases outside the gene matches: 9. The length of the CDR3 is 14 residues. Germline CDR1 reads SGHRS; CDR2 reads YFSETQ. CDR3 nucleotide sequence: TGCGCCAGCAGCTCTGATCAGGGGGCTTACGGCTACACCTTC. Protein sequence: CASSSDQGAYGYTF.

Concerning this clonotype: A much more abundant neighbour one base away suggests this may be a read error. The rearrangement joins TRBV27 to TRBJ2-4; TRBD1 aligns across 7 bases. This CDR3 region has 14 residues. V shed 10 bases and J 13 bases; nucleotides not matched to a gene: 19. The germline V gene encodes CDR1 MNHEY and CDR2 SMNVEV (reference sequence). In nucleotides, the CDR3 is TGTGCCACCAGCAGGACAGGATCCTACAATGAGCAGTACTTC. This encodes CATSRTGSYNEQYF.

The V and J genes are TRBV7-3 and TRBJ1-4; TRBD1 is a possible D gene (5 bases). In germline, CDR1 is SGHTA, CDR2 FQGTGA. Trimming took 5 bases from V and 8 from J, leaving 12 bases between them. This CDR3 spans 13 amino acids. CDR3 DNA sequence: TGTGCCAGCAGCAGGGGATTCGGGGAAAAACTGTTTTTT. Protein sequence: CASSRGFGEKLFF.

The table lists this clonotype with many counts. The rearrangement joins TRBV6-2 or TRBV6-3 to TRBJ1-5; 9 bases line up with TRBD1. CDR3 length equals 17 residues. Trimming took 0 bases from V and 2 from J; bases not matched to a gene: 5. Per the germline V gene, CDR1 is MNHEY and CDR2 is SVGEGT. The CDR3 DNA follows: TGTGCCAGCAGTTACTCGGGGACAGGGTCGGGCAATCAGCCCCAGCATTTT. The encoded protein is CASSYSGTGSGNQPQHF.

The sample holds one count of this clonotype. The chain carries TRBV6-2 or TRBV6-3 and TRBJ1-1, with TRBD1 matching 10 bases. This CDR3 is 15 amino acids long. The germline V gene encodes CDR1 MNHEY and CDR2 SVGEGT. The V segment lost 5 bases and the J segment 10 bases; nucleotides outside the gene matches: 13. DNA for the CDR3: TGTGCCAGCAGTGAAGAGACAGGGGGCGTCTCGGGAGCTTTCTTT. Translation gives CASSEETGGVSGAFF.

Many counts were recorded for this clonotype. This sequence joins TRBV7-3 and TRBJ2-1; 7 positions match TRBD2. Trimming took 1 base from V and 9 from J; bases not matched to a gene: 6. Germline V gene lookup returns CDR1 SGHTA and CDR2 FQGTGA. The CDR3 runs 14 residues. CDR3 nucleotides: TGTGCCAGCAGCTTAATGGGCGGCGGGGGTGAGCAGTTCTTC. It is translated as CASSLMGGGGEQFF.

This clonotype was detected only once. The chain uses TRBV4-2 and TRBJ1-6; TRBD1 agrees at 8 bases. V trimming: 1 base; J trimming: 4 bases; junction bases outside the gene matches: 6. The CDR3 sequence is 17 residues long. The germline V gene has CDR1 LGHNA and CDR2 YNFKEQ. CDR3 residues: CASSQVGNRGYNSPLHF. The CDR3 bases are TGTGCCAGCAGCCAAGTAGGCAACAGGGGGTATAATTCACCCCTCCACTTT.

For this clonotype: A much larger clone differs from this one at a single base, so this may be a read error. The genes are TRBV27 and TRBJ1-2, with 9 bases identical to TRBD1. The CDR3 is made up of 17 amino acids. Germline-derived CDR1 and CDR2 are MNHEY and SMNVEV (reference sequence). The J segment lost 2 bases and the V segment lost 6 bases, leaving 13 bases of the junction unmatched. CDR3 nucleotides: TGTGCCAGCAGCCGGGCCCCGGTGGGGACAGGGAACTATGGCTACACCTTC. Its translation is CASSRAPVGTGNYGYTF.

The sample holds many counts of this clonotype. This chain's CDR3 is CASSQTGLKEKLFF. CDR3 in DNA: TGTGCCAGCAGCCAAACAGGGTTAAAAGAAAAACTGTTTTTT. V gene TRBV3-1 combines with J gene TRBJ1-4; a possible D gene is TRBD1 (6 bases). Germline CDR1 and CDR2: LGHDT and YNNKEL (reference sequence). With 2 bases removed from V and 8 bases from J, the gap between germline ends came to 12 bases. This CDR3 region has 14 residues. The full variable domain, in which reference TRBV3-1 and TRBJ1-4 provide the parts outside the CDR3, is DTAVSQTPKYLVTQMGNDKSIKCEQNLGHDTMYWYKQDSKKFLKIMFSYNNKELIINETVPNRFSPKSPDKAHLNLHINSLELGDSAVYFCASSQTGLKEKLFFGSGTQLSVL.

In this sample, this clonotype turned up many times. This chain joins TRBV11-2 and TRBJ2-7, with 7 bases matching TRBD1. The V and J ends lost 1 base and 0 bases, in that order; junction bases with no gene match: 6. This CDR3 is built from 16 residues. The germline CDR1 and CDR2 sequences are SGHAT and FQNNGV. The CDR3 reads CASSLVATGSSYEQYF. DNA for the CDR3: TGTGCCAGCAGCTTAGTCGCGACAGGGAGCTCCTACGAGCAGTACTTC.

This chain's CDR3 is CASSSHGTGGYETQYF. The CDR3 DNA reads TGTGCCAGCAGTTCCCACGGGACAGGGGGCTACGAGACCCAGTACTTC. The chain uses TRBV12-3 or TRBV12-4 and TRBJ2-5; TRBD1 agrees at 12 bases. The V and J ends lost 4 bases and 5 bases, in that order; junction bases with no gene match: 8. The CDR3 covers 16 residues.

This clonotype was detected ten times or more. The CDR3: CASTGTSGRQETQYF. The CDR3 nucleotides are TGTGCCAGCACCGGGACTAGCGGGAGACAAGAGACCCAGTACTTC. The chain joins TRBV2 to TRBJ2-5, with 14 bases aligning to TRBD2. CDR1 SNHLY and CDR2 FYNNEI come from the germline V gene. This CDR3 is built from 15 residues. Losses at the gene ends were 7 bases for V and 2 bases for J; bases not matched to a gene: 3. The complete variable domain, with remaining parts taken from reference TRBV2 and TRBJ2-5, reads EPEVTQTPSHQVTQMGQEVILRCVPISNHLYFYWYRQILGQKVEFLVSFYNNEISEKSEIFDDQFSVERPDGSNFTLKIRSTKLEDSAMYFCASTGTSGRQETQYFGPGTRLLVL.

J is TRBJ2-5 and V is TRBV5-1, with D possibly being TRBD2 (5 bases). Germline V lookup: CDR1 SGHRS, CDR2 YFSETQ. Trimming shortened V by 4 bases and J by 2 bases, and 18 bases separated the two germline ends. CDR3 length equals 16 residues. The CDR3 here is CASSVGGSDPQETQYF. In DNA form, the CDR3 reads TGCGCCAGCAGCGTGGGTGGTAGCGACCCACAAGAGACCCAGTACTTC.

The chain uses TRBV7-2 and TRBJ2-3; TRBD2 agrees at 12 bases. Trimming took 6 bases from V and 8 from J; bases not matched to a gene: 3. Germline CDR1 and CDR2: SGHTA and FQGNSA. This CDR3 is 13 amino acids long. CDR3 sequence: CASSSSGGATQYF. CDR3 nucleotides: TGTGCCAGCAGTTCTAGCGGGGGGGCTACGCAGTATTTT.

The V gene is TRBV29-1, the J gene TRBJ2-7; D gene ambiguous. V gave up 2 bases and J gave up 5 bases, with 7 bases separating them. Germline CDR1 and CDR2: SQVTM and ANQGSEA. CDR3 length equals 11 residues. CDR3 sequence reads: CSVESGHEQYF. The CDR3 DNA is TGCAGCGTTGAATCTGGCCACGAGCAGTACTTC.

This clonotype was detected a few times. This chain uses TRBV19 with TRBJ1-1; no clear D. V dropped 7 bases and J dropped 0 bases, with 6 bases sitting between them. CDR3 length: 12 residues. The V gene's germline CDR1 is LNHDA and CDR2 SQIVND (reference sequence). Written as DNA, the CDR3 is TGTGCCAGTAAACGGATGAACACTGAAGCTTTCTTT. It yields the protein CASKRMNTEAFF. Full variable domain (rest looked up from reference TRBV19 and TRBJ1-1): DGGITQSPKYLFRKEGQNVTLSCEQNLNHDAMYWYRQDPGQGLRLIYYSQIVNDFQKGDIAEGYSVSREKKESFPLTVTSAQKNPTAFYLCASKRMNTEAFFGQGTRLTVV.